This T cell receptor (beta chain) comes out of a study of blood T cell repertoires in COVID-19. Turning to the study itself: There were acute and convalescent COVID-19 samples, and they came from the United States, Italy and Spain.

A word on this clone: Other DNA sequences in this sample translate to the same CDR3.

Per the germline V gene, CDR1 is MNHEY and CDR2 is SVGAGI. After removal of 5 bases from V and 5 bases from J, the junction contained 2 bases not matched to a gene. This CDR3 region has 13 residues. Original processing notes: Scientists estimated how many nucleated cells there were by amplifying reference gene primers. Produced via immunoSEQ multiplex PCR; TCRdb's table is partial and in-frame only. The V and J calls and clone size come from that table; D and trimming were worked out from the DNA. The table records 300,000 or so clones, about nine tenths of them present only once. Participant ages covered roughly 18 to 89 years across 25 or so US areas. Participants were placed into cohorts based on the clinical history they reported.

The sequence was obtained from a woman between 18 and 29 years old who had recovered from COVID-19. Sequenced input: PBMCs or T cells enriched from blood (not recorded which). The chain combines TRBV6-5 with TRBJ1-2; 10 bases fit TRBD1. Here the CDR3 DNA reads TGTGCCAGCAGTCGGGACAGGGGTTATGGCTACACCTTC. Protein sequence: CASSRDRGYGYTF.